This T cell receptor beta chain was sequenced for a study of human T cells and chemical hapten exposure. With respect to this clonotype: Its antigen is unknown.

Findings of the study overall: Relative to controls, expanded TCRs formed significantly more large CDR3 similarity clusters.

The CDR3 runs to 17 residues. CDR1 and CDR2 from the germline V gene are SGHRS and YFSETQ. V lost 2 bases and J lost 6; bases outside the gene matches: 13. Time point meaning: patch test 2, 6 weeks after DPC sensitization. The treatment was: therapeutic diphenylcyclopropenone sensitization with weekly scalp DPC. MiXCR, run by TCRdb on the RACE reads, gives a single entry per CDR3 protein. The sample contains roughly 50,000 distinct CDR3 sequences, 9.9% of which appear only once. The chain links TRBV5-1 to TRBJ2-1; 8 positions match TRBD2. The sample consisted of whole blood, taken in connection with sensitization to the hapten diphenylcyclopropenone (DPC). The receptor's source is a woman aged 45-60 years with alopecia areata. Some clones in this sample may be carry-over from other donors' samples. The CDR3 DNA reads TGCGCCAGCAGCTTATCTTCGCCGGGAGGGCCAGGCAATGAGCAGTTCTTC. Translation: CASSLSSPGGPGNEQFF.